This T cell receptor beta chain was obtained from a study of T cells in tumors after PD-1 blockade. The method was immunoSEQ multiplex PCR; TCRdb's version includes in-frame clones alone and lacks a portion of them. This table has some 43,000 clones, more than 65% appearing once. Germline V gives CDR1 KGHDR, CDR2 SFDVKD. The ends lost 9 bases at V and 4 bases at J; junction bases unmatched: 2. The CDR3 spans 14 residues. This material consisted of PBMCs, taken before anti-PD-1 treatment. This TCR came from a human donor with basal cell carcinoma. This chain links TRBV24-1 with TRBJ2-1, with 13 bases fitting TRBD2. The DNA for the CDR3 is TGTGCCACCCAGGGACTAGCGGGGTACAATGAGCAGTTCTTC. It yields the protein CATQGLAGYNEQFF.